These T cell receptor beta chains were read from a single sample in a study of a mutant IDH1 vaccine in newly diagnosed glioma. Only in-frame clones appear in the TCRdb table, and some are missing; sequencing was by immunoSEQ multiplex PCR. The repertoire consists of tens of thousands of clones, with roughly 84% occurring once and the leading ten covering about 4.1%. No antigen has been assigned to these receptors. This specimen consisted of PBMCs, obtained from a glioma patient whose treatment included an IDH1 peptide vaccine. Receptor source: a man between 25 and 39 years old with glioma. Both conserved end residues are part of each CDR3. Each record gives: D gene, J gene, V gene, clone size, CDR3 DNA, CDR3 protein. A D gene is named only where the DNA matches it firmly. Size is stated for part of the rows, as once, few or many counts, or as a class when the clone is expanded.

TRBD1	TRBJ1-1	TRBV5-1	.	TGCGCCAGCAGCCCCGGACAGGGCGCCGAAGCTTTCTTT	CASSPGQGAEAFF
.	TRBJ2-2	TRBV5-6	.	TGTGCCAGCAGCTTTTGGGAAGCCACCGGGGAGCTGTTTTTT	CASSFWEATGELFF
.	TRBJ1-5	TRBV12-2	few	.	CASRLVGERDGAHWGYGNQPQHF
TRBD1	TRBJ2-7	TRBV6-1	.	TGTGCCAGCAGTGCGACCCGCCCGGACAGGGGTCCAAGCGAGCAGTACTTC	CASSATRPDRGPSEQYF
.	TRBJ2-7	TRBV11-2	.	TGTGCCATCCTGATGGCGGATTATGCCTACGGGCAGTACTTC	CAILMADYAYGQYF
.	TRBJ2-5	TRBV9	.	TGTGCCAGCAGCGTAGGGAGGGGAACGGGAGAGACCCAGTACTTC	CASSVGRGTGETQYF
.	TRBJ2-7	TRBV10-2	.	TGCGCCAGCAGTACCGGCGGACAGTCTTTCTCCTACGAGCAGTACTTC	CASSTGGQSFSYEQYF
.	TRBJ1-1	TRBV5-4	few	TGTGCCAGCAGCTTGCCCGTCTCGTACGCGGACACTGAAGCTTTCTTT	CASSLPVSYADTEAFF
.	TRBJ2-7	TRBV6-5	.	TGTGCCAGCAGTTACATGGGACCTCCCTACGAGCAGTACTTC	CASSYMGPPYEQYF
TRBD2	TRBJ2-5	TRBV7-2	.	TGTGCCAGCAGCCGCGGGGGGGCAGGGCAAGAGACCCAGTACTTC	CASSRGGAGQETQYF
.	TRBJ2-7	TRBV5-1	.	TGCGCCAGCAGCCACCCTTTCGATAGCTACGAGCAGTACTTC	CASSHPFDSYEQYF
TRBD1	TRBJ2-3	TRBV18	.	TGTGCCAGCTCACCCAGGGACAGCCCCACAGATACGCAGTATTTT	CASSPRDSPTDTQYF
.	TRBJ2-3	TRBV11-2	once	TGTGCCAGCAGCTTAGTCGGTTGGGGGGCTCTAACAGATACGCAGTATTTT	CASSLVGWGALTDTQYF
.	TRBJ1-2	TRBV11-2	.	TGTGCCAGCAGCCAGGGGTTTAACTATGGCTACACCTTC	CASSQGFNYGYTF
TRBD2	TRBJ2-5	TRBV4-2	.	TGTGCCAGCAGCCTGACTAGCGGGGGGCCTCTGTACCAAGAGACCCAGTACTTC	CASSLTSGGPLYQETQYF